This TCR beta chain was sequenced during a study of control samples from healthy donors and cancer patients. This CDR3 is built from 15 residues. The V and J ends lost 4 bases and 3 bases respectively, with 15 bases between them. CDR1 is SEHNR and CDR2 is FQNEAQ in the germline V gene (reference sequence). Only in-frame clones appear in the TCRdb table, and some are missing; sequencing was by immunoSEQ multiplex PCR. This table holds around 100,000 clones, around nine tenths found once. The chain links TRBV7-9 to TRBJ1-1; possible D gene TRBD1, 5 bases. The source of this sequence is a woman between 18 and 29 years old in good health. Sequences were obtained from blood. The CDR3 nucleotides read TGTGCCAGCAGCTCTCCTTGGACGGGGGACACTGAAGCTTTCTTT. This gives the protein CASSSPWTGDTEAFF. The complete variable domain, with remaining parts taken from reference TRBV7-9 and TRBJ1-1, reads DTGVSQNPRHKITKRGQNVTFRCDPISEHNRLYWYRQTLGQGPEFLTYFQNEAQLEKSRLLSDRFSAERPKGSFSTLEIQRTEQGDSAMYLCASSSPWTGDTEAFFGQGTRLTVV.